This T cell receptor beta chain is from a study of cytomegalovirus exposure and HLA in healthy donors. Study context: Within the Caucasian-associated ancestry cluster were 65% to 85% of the approximately 400 genotyped donors.

A word on this clone: Its antigen is as yet unknown.

Germline lookup yields CDR1 GTSNPN and CDR2 SVGIG (reference sequence). This CDR3 is 13 amino acids long. Germline trimming cut 3 bases from V and 7 bases from J; bases unmatched to any gene: 5. The primer mix had 60 Vbeta and 13 Jbeta primers. Generated by immunoSEQ multiplex PCR, the TCRdb table keeps only in-frame clones and is missing some. This sample's table has under 100,000 clones. General study points: No immune exposure information besides CMV serostatus was available. TCR association rates varied by HLA locus in a later analysis, with DRB1 highest and HLA-C lowest.

Material: PBMCs. V and J are TRBV30 and TRBJ1-5, with TRBD1 matching 8 bases. This receptor was obtained from a man aged 25-40 years in good health and CMV-seronegative. In DNA form, the CDR3 reads TGTGCCTGGAGCGACAGGGGTGGCCAGCCCCAGCATTTT. Translating it yields CAWSDRGGQPQHF.